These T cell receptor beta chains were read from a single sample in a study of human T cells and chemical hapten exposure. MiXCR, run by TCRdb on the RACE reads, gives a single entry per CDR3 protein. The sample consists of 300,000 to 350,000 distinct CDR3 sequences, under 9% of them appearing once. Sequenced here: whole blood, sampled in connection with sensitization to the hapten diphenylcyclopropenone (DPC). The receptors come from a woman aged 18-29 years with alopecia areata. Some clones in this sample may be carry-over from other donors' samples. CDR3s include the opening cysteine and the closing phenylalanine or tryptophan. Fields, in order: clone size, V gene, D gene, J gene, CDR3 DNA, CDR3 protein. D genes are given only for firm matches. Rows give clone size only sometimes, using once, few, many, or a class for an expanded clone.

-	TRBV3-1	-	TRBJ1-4	TGTGCCAGCAGCCAAGTGGAGGGGGGCGAAAAACTGTTTTTT	CASSQVEGGEKLFF
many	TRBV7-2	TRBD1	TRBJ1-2	TGTGCCAGCAGTTCGGACAGGGCGAACTATGGCTACACCTTC	CASSSDRANYGYTF
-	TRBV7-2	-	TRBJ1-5	TGTGCCAGCAGTCCGGATGGATGGGTTAGCAATCAGCCCCAGCATTTT	CASSPDGWVSNQPQHF
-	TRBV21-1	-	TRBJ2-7	TGTGCCAGCGGCCCCACCGGGCCAAAGGAAATAGTCGGGGACCCAAGCTCCTACGAGCAGTACTTC	CASGPTGPKEIVGDPSSYEQYF
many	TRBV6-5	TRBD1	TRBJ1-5	TGTGCCAGCAGACCGACAGGGGCGGGGAGCAATCAGCCCCAGCATTTT	CASRPTGAGSNQPQHF
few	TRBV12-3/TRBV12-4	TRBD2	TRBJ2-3	TGTGCCAGCAAGATACTAGCGGGGGCTGGTACGCAGTATTTT	CASKILAGAGTQYF
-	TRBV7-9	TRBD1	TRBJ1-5	TGTGCCAGCAGCTTCCTTCAGGGGGATCAGCCCCAGCATTTT	CASSFLQGDQPQHF
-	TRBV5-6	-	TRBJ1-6	TGTGCCAGCAGCTTGCTCTCGAATTCACCCCTCCACTTT	CASSLLSNSPLHF
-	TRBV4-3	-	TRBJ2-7	TGCGCCAGCAGCCAAGGTACAGCCAGCGAGCAGTACTTC	CASSQGTASEQYF
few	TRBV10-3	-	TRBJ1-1	TGTGCCATCAGTGAGTTCCAGGGAAGGACTGAAGCTTTCTTT	CAISEFQGRTEAFF
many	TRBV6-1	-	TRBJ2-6	TGTGCCAGCAGTGAAGGGGCTTCTGGGGCCAACGTCCTGACTTTC	CASSEGASGANVLTF
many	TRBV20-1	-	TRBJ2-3	TGCAGTGCTAGAGATTTGGCAGATCCTAGAACAGATACGCAGTATTTT	CSARDLADPRTDTQYF
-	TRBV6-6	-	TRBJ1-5	TGTGCCAGCAGTAAACCGGGAGCACCGCTATATAGCAATCAGCCCCAGCATTTT	CASSKPGAPLYSNQPQHF
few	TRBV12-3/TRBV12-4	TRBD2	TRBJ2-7	TGTGCCAGCAGTGCGTCCGGGACTAGCGGGAAGCAGTACTTC	CASSASGTSGKQYF
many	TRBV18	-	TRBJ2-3	TGTGCCAGCTCACCAGAGTCGGGAAGCACAGATACGCAGTATTTT	CASSPESGSTDTQYF
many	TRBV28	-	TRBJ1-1	TGTGCCAGCAGTTTATTAGTGAGAAACACTGAAGCTTTCTTT	CASSLLVRNTEAFF
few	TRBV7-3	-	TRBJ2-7	TGTGCCAGCAGCTTTCCGGGACAATACTACGAGCAGTACTTC	CASSFPGQYYEQYF
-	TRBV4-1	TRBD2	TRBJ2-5	TGCGCCAGCAGCCAAGAGTACAGCGGGGGGATGTACCAAGAGACCCAGTACTTC	CASSQEYSGGMYQETQYF
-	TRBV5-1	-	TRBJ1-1	TGCGCCAGCAGCCAGGGGTCCTCGAACACTGAAGCTTTCTTT	CASSQGSSNTEAFF
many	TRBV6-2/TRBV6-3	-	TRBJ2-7	TGTGCCAGCAGTTCGGGCCCGAGCTCCTACGAGCAGTACTTC	CASSSGPSSYEQYF
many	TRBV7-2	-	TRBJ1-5	TGTGCCAGCAGCGAAGGACACTATAGCAATCAGCCCCAGCATTTT	CASSEGHYSNQPQHF
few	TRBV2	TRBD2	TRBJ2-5	TGTGCCAGCAGTGGGGGACTACGGGCGGGGACCCAGTACTTC	CASSGGLRAGTQYF
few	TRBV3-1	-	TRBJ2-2	TGTGCCAGCAGCCAGCTCGGGGAGCTGTTTTTT	CASSQLGELFF
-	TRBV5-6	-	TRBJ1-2	TGTGCCAGCAGCTCGATTTGGGGTCGAAGCTTTGGCTACACCTTC	CASSSIWGRSFGYTF
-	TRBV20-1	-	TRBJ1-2	TGCAGTGCTAGAGGAAGGGCGGTCCGCTATGGCTACACCTTC	CSARGRAVRYGYTF
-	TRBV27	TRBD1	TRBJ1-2	TGTGCCAGCAGTCCTACCTTGAGGTGGACCGACAGGGGGAATAACTATGGCTACACCTTC	CASSPTLRWTDRGNNYGYTF
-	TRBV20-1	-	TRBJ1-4	TGCAGTGCAAACAGGGCGGGTAATGAAAAACTGTTTTTT	CSANRAGNEKLFF
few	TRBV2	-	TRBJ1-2	TGTGCCACTTCTCCAGTATACTATGGCTACACCTTC	CATSPVYYGYTF
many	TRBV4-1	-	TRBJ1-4	TGCGCCAGCAGCCCCCGGACAGCTGGGGAAAAACTGTTTTTT	CASSPRTAGEKLFF
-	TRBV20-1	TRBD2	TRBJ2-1	TGCAGTGCTAGAGTAATGATAGCGGGGGGTCACTCCTACAATGAGCAGTTCTTC	CSARVMIAGGHSYNEQFF
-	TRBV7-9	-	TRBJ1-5	TGTGCCAGCAGCACCGGGGTGCCGCGACAGCCCCAGCATTTT	CASSTGVPRQPQHF
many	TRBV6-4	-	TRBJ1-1	TGTGCCAGCAGTGACTCAAGTGCGGGAATGAACACTGAAGCTTTCTTT	CASSDSSAGMNTEAFF
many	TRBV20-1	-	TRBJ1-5	TGCAGTGCCAGAGACTATAGCAATCAGCCCCAGCATTTT	CSARDYSNQPQHF
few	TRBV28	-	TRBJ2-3	TGTGCCAGCAACCCTGGAGGGGGAGCAGATACGCAGTATTTT	CASNPGGGADTQYF
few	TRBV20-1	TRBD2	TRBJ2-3	TGCAGTGCTAGTTTGGCTAGCGGGGGAGCAGATACGCAGTATTTT	CSASLASGGADTQYF
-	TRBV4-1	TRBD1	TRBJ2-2	TGCGCCAGCAGCCAATCCTGGAGGGGACAGGGGACCGGGGAGCTGTTTTTT	CASSQSWRGQGTGELFF
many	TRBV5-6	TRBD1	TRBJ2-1	TGTGCCAGCAGCCAGACGGGACAGACCAATGAGCAGTTCTTC	CASSQTGQTNEQFF
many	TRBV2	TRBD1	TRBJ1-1	TGTGCCAGCAGCTCACAGGGGGCCACTGAAGCTTTCTTT	CASSSQGATEAFF
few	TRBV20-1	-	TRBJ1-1	TGCAGTGCTGACCGCGTGACTCCCGCGAGGCATGAAGCTTTCTTT	CSADRVTPARHEAFF
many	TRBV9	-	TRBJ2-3	TGTGCCAGCAGCGTAGCTACTGGTACGCAGTATTTT	CASSVATGTQYF
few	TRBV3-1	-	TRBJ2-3	TGTGCCAGCAGCCGAGGGATCCAGACAGATACGCAGTATTTT	CASSRGIQTDTQYF
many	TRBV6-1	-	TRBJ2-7	TGTGCCAGCAGTGAAAGTTTGGGCGAGGGCTACGAGCAGTACTTC	CASSESLGEGYEQYF
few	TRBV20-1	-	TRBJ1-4	TGCAGTGCTCATGCAACTAATGAAAAACTGTTTTTT	CSAHATNEKLFF
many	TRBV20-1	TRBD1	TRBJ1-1	TGCAGTGCTAGACCTGGGACAGGGGGCGGTGAAGCTTTCTTT	CSARPGTGGGEAFF
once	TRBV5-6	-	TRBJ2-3	TGTGCCAGCAGCCTGTCTTCCCTCGGGGGCACAGATACGCAGTATTTT	CASSLSSLGGTDTQYF
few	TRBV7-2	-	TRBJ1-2	TGTGCCAGCAGCCGCCAGGGCATAGATGGCTACACCTTC	CASSRQGIDGYTF
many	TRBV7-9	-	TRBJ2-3	TGTGCCAGCAGCCCGATCCTCGGCACAGATACGCAGTATTTT	CASSPILGTDTQYF
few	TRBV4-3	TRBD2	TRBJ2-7	TGCGCCAGCAGCCAAGAAGGACTAGCTGTGAACGAGCAGTACTTC	CASSQEGLAVNEQYF
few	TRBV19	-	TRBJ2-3	TGTGCCAGTAGTATATTAGGAGAGGGGTTGGCGGCAGATACGCAGTATTTT	CASSILGEGLAADTQYF
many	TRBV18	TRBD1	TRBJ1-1	TGTGCCAGCTCACTGGGAAAGGACAGGGGGCTGGCCGAAGCTTTCTTT	CASSLGKDRGLAEAFF
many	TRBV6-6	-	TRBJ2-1	TGTGCCAGCAGTTACGGGGTTAGCCCGATCCCTGCGGAGCAGTTCTTC	CASSYGVSPIPAEQFF
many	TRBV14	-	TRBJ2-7	TGTGCCAGCAGCCCCTTGGCAGGGAGTACCTACGAGCAGTACTTC	CASSPLAGSTYEQYF
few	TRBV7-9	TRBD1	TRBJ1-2	TGTGCCAGCACTCCAACGAGCAGGGGGCAAGGCTACACCTTC	CASTPTSRGQGYTF
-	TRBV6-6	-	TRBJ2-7	TGTGCCAGCAGTTATCAGATGGAATCCGGGTACGAGCAGTACTTC	CASSYQMESGYEQYF
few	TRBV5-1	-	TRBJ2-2	TGCGCCAGCAGCTTTCCCGTCACCGGGGAGCTGTTTTTT	CASSFPVTGELFF
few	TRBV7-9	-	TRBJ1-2	TGTGCCAGCAGCCTCCTGACAAGCGCTAACTATGGCTACACCTTC	CASSLLTSANYGYTF
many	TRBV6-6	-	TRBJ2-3	TGTGCCAGCCAGGGGCCCTCGGGGCAGTATTTT	CASQGPSGQYF
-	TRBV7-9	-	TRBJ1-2	TGTGCCAGCAGCCCTAATCAGGTCGCCTATGGCTACACCTTC	CASSPNQVAYGYTF
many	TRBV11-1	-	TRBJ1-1	TGTGCCAGCAGCTCATCCCGTGGGAAAGGCACTGAAGCTTTCTTT	CASSSSRGKGTEAFF
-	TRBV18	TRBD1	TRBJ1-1	TGTGCCAGCTCACCTTACGAGGGACAGGTTAGCATGAACACTGAAGCTTTCTTT	CASSPYEGQVSMNTEAFF